One sample yielded the 8 T cell receptor beta chains listed below, sequenced in a study of vaccination and CD4 T cells after COVID-19. Sequencing of DNA taken from cultured CD4+ T cells relied on the Oncomine TCR Beta short-read assay. In TCRdb, the PCR reads were re-called with MiXCR into one record per CDR3 protein. The top ten clones hold 45% to 50% of a sample with about 8,300 distinct CDR3 sequences, less than 60% of them seen once. Treatment reported: approximately 11-day PBMC culture with coronavirus spike peptide pools or control peptides (ViraFEST assay). The antigens these receptors bind are not known. The sequenced sample consisted of CD4+ T cells from blood, cultured in vitro. The receptors shown here come from a human donor who had recovered from COVID-19.

This clonotype was detected a few times. DNA of the CDR3: TGCGCCAGCAGCTTGGCGGGGGGGTCCTACGAGCAGTACTTC. Protein product: CASSLAGGSYEQYF. The V call is TRBV5-1, the J call TRBJ2-7, with 8 bases fitting TRBD2. V shed 0 bases and J 1 base; nucleotides not matched to a gene: 0. The CDR3 runs to 14 residues. Germline CDR1 SGHRS, CDR2 YFSETQ. The whole variable domain, filled in from reference TRBV5-1 and TRBJ2-7, reads KAGVTQTPRYLIKTRGQQVTLSCSPISGHRSVSWYQQTPGQGLQFLFEYFSETQRNKGNFPGRFSGRQFSNSRSEMNVSTLELGDSALYLCASSLAGGSYEQYFGPGTRLTVT.

In nucleotides, the CDR3 is TGTGCCAGCGTCGGGTCCGGGGAGCTGTTTTTT. It encodes CASVGSGELFF. V usage is TRBV6-1 and J usage is TRBJ2-2; D gene ambiguous. Trimming removed 8 bases from V and 6 bases from J, with 7 bases in between. Per the germline V gene, CDR1 is MNHNS and CDR2 is SASEGT. The CDR3 is made up of 11 amino acids.

V usage is TRBV2 and J usage is TRBJ1-2; 10 nucleotides line up with TRBD1. Germline CDR1 is SNHLY and CDR2 is FYNNEI. The length of the CDR3 is 13 residues. Germline trimming cut 6 bases from V and 12 bases from J; bases unmatched to any gene: 10. The CDR3 loop reads CASRARDRGGNTF. CDR3 bases: TGTGCCAGCAGGGCCCGGGACAGGGGTGGAAACACCTTC.

This chain joins TRBV9 and TRBJ1-2; D unresolved. The V end lost 0 bases, the J end lost 4 bases, and 13 bases lay between the germline ends. This CDR3 comprises 15 residues. Germline CDR1 reads SGDLS; CDR2 reads YYNGEE. The DNA of the CDR3 is TGTGCCAGCAGCGTAGAAGAGGCTCCCACCTATGGCTACACCTTC. It is translated as CASSVEEAPTYGYTF.

This clonotype has more than one count but fewer than ten. The J gene is TRBJ2-5, the V gene TRBV28; TRBD1 matches 9 bases. The CDR3 consists of 14 residues. Germline V gene lookup returns CDR1 MDHEN and CDR2 SYDVKM. V gave up 5 bases and J gave up 5 bases; unmatched junction bases: 6. CDR3 sequence (DNA): TGTGCCAGCAGTGGTGGGACAGGGCGGGAGACCCAGTACTTC. Encoded protein: CASSGGTGRETQYF. Complete variable domain (other parts from reference TRBV28 and TRBJ2-5): DVKVTQSSRYLVKRTGEKVFLECVQDMDHENMFWYRQDPGLGLRLIYFSYDVKMKEKGDIPEGYSVSREKKERFSLILESASTNQTSMYLCASSGGTGRETQYFGPGTRLLVL.

The V and J genes are TRBV19 and TRBJ1-1; a weak D match, TRBD1 (6 bases). V lost 5 bases, J lost 1 base, and 17 bases lay in between. The CDR3 length is 16 residues. The germline CDR1 and CDR2 sequences are LNHDA and SQIVND (reference sequence). The CDR3 DNA follows: TGTGCCAGTAGTCCCGAAACGGGGGGGCGGAACACTGAAGCTTTCTTT. Amino acids: CASSPETGGRNTEAFF.

This rearrangement joins TRBV12-3 or TRBV12-4 to TRBJ2-3; 8 nucleotides agree with TRBD2. V dropped 6 bases and J dropped 5; count of bases not matched to a gene: 4. The CDR3 runs 13 residues. The CDR3, as DNA: TGTGCCAGCAGCGGGGGGGCGGGAGATACGCAGTATTTT. This translates into CASSGGAGDTQYF.

This clonotype showed up just a few times. The V gene is TRBV10-3, the J gene TRBJ2-1, with TRBD2 matching over 10 bases. Germline lookup yields CDR1 ENHRY and CDR2 SYGVKD. Trimming at V came to 7 bases and at J to 6 bases, leaving 6 bases not matched to a gene. The CDR3 has 14 amino acids. CDR3 loop: CAIMSGGAGNEQFF. CDR3 sequence (DNA): TGTGCCATCATGAGCGGGGGGGCAGGCAATGAGCAGTTCTTC.